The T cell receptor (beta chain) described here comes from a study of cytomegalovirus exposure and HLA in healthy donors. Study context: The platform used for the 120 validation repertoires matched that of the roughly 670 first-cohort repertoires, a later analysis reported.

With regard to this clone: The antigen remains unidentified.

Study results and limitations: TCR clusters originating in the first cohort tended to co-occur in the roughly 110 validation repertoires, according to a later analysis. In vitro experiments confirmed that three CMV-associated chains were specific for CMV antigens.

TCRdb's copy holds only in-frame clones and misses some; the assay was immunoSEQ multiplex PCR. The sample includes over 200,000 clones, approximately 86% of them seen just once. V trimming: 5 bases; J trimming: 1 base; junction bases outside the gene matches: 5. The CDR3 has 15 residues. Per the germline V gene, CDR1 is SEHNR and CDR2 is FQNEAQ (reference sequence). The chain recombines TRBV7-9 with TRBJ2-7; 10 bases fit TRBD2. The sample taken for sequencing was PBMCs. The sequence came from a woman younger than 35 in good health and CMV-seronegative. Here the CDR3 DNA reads TGTGCCAGCAGCCGAGCGGGAGGGCGGTCCTACGAGCAGTACTTC. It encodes CASSRAGGRSYEQYF.